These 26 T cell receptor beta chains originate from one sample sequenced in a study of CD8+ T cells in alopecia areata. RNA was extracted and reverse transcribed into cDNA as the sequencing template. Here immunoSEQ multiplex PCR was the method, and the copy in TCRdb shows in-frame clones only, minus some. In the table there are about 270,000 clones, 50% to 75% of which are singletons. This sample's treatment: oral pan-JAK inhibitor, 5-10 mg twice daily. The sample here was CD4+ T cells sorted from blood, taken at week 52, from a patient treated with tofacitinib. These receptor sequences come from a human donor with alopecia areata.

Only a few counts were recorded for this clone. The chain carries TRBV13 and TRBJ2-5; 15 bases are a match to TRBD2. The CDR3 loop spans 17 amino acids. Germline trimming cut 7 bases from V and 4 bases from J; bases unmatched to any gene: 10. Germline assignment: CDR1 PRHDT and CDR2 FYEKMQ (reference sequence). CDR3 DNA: TGTGCCAGCACCCCGAAACCGGGACTAGCGGGAGGAGAGACCCAGTACTTC. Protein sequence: CASTPKPGLAGGETQYF.

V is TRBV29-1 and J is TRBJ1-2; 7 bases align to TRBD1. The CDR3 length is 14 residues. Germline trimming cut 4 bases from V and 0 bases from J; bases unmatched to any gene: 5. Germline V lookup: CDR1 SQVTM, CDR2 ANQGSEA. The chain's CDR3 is CSVAGTASNYGYTF. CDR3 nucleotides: TGCAGCGTTGCGGGGACAGCCTCTAACTATGGCTACACCTTC.

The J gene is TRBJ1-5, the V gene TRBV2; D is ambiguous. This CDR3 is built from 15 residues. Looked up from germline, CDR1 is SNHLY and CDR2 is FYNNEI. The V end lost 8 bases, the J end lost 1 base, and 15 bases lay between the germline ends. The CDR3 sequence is CASARGRLSNQPQHF. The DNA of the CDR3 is TGTGCCAGCGCCCGCGGGCGTTTGAGCAATCAGCCCCAGCATTTT.

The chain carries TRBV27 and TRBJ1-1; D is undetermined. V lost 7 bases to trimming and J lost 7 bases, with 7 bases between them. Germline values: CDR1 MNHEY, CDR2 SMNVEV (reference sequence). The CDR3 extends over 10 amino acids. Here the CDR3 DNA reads TGTGCCAGCACTACCTATGAAGCTTTCTTT. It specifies CASTTYEAFF.

CDR3 amino acids: CAWNHAGTGKAFF. The CDR3 nucleotides are TGTGCCTGGAACCATGCCGGGACAGGAAAAGCTTTCTTT. V and J are TRBV30 and TRBJ1-1; TRBD1 matches 8 bases. Germline V gene data show CDR1 as GTSNPN and CDR2 as SVGIG (reference sequence). Germline trimming cut 4 bases from V and 9 bases from J; bases unmatched to any gene: 10. The CDR3 sequence is 13 residues long.

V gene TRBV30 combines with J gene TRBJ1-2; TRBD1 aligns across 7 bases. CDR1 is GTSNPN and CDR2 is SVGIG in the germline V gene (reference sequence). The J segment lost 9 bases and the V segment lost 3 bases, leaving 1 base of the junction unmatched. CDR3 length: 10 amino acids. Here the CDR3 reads CAWRQGSYTF. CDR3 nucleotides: TGTGCCTGGAGACAGGGGAGCTACACCTTC.

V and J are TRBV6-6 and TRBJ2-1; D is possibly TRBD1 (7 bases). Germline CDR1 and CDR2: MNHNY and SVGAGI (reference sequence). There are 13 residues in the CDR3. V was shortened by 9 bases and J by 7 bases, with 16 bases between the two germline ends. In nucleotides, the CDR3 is TGTGCCAGTGGAGGGGGCCTCAGGAATGAGCAGTTCTTC. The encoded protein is CASGGGLRNEQFF.

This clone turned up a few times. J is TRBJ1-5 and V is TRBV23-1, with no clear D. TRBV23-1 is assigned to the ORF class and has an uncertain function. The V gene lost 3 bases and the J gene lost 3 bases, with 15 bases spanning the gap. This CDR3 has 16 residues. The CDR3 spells CASSHRNSETNQPQHF. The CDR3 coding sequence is TGCGCCAGCAGTCACCGGAACAGCGAAACCAATCAGCCCCAGCATTTT.

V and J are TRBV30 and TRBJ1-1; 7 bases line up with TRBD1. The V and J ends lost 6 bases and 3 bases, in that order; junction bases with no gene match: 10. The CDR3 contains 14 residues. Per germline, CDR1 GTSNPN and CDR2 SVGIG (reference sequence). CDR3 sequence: CACRQGPWDTEAFF. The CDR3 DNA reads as TGTGCCTGCAGACAGGGCCCCTGGGACACTGAAGCTTTCTTT.

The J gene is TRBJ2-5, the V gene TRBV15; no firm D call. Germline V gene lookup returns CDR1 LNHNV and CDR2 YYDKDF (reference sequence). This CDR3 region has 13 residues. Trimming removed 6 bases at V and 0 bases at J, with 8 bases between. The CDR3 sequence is CATRPNNQETQYF. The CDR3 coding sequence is TGTGCCACCAGGCCCAACAACCAAGAGACCCAGTACTTC. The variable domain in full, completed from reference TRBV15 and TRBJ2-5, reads DAMVIQNPRYQVTQFGKPVTLSCSQTLNHNVMYWYQQKSSQAPKLLFHYYDKDFNNEADTPDNFQSRRPNTSFCFLDIRSPGLGDTAMYLCATRPNNQETQYFGPGTRLLVL.

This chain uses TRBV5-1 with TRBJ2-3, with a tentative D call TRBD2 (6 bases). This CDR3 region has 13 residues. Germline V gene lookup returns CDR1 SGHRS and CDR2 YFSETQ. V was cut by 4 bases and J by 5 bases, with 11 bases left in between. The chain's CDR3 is CASSRDGGDTQYF. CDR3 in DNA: TGCGCCAGCAGCCGGGACGGGGGAGATACGCAGTATTTT.

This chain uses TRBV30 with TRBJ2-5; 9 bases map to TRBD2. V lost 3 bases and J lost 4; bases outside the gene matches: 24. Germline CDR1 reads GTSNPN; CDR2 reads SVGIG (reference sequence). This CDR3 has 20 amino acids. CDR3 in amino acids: CAWRGRPSGEMGWDVETQYF. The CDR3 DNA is TGTGCCTGGAGGGGTAGGCCTAGCGGGGAAATGGGATGGGACGTAGAGACCCAGTACTTC.

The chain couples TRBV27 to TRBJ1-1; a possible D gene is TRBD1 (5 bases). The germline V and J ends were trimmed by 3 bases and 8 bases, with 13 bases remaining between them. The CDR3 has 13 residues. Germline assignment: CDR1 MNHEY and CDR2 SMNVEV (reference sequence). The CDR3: CASSFRVAGEAFF. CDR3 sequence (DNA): TGTGCCAGCAGTTTCAGGGTGGCAGGAGAAGCTTTCTTT.

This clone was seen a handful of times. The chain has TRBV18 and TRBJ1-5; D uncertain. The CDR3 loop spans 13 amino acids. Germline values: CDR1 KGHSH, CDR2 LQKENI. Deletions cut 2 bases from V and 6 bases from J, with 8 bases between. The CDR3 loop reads CASSPGLLQPQHF. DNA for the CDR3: TGTGCCAGCTCACCAGGACTGCTTCAGCCCCAGCATTTT.

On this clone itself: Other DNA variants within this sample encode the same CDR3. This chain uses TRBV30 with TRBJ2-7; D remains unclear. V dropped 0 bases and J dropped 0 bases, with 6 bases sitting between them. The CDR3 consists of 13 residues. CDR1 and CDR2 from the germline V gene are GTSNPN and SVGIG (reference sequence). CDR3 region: CAWSVRSSYEQYF. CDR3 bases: TGTGCCTGGAGTGTACGGAGCTCCTACGAGCAGTACTTC. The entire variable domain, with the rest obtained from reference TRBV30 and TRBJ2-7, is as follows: SQTIHQWPATLVQPVGSPLSLECTVEGTSNPNLYWYRQAAGRGLQLLFYSVGIGQISSEVPQNLSASRPQDRQFILSSKKLLLSDSGFYLCAWSVRSSYEQYFGPGTRLTVT.

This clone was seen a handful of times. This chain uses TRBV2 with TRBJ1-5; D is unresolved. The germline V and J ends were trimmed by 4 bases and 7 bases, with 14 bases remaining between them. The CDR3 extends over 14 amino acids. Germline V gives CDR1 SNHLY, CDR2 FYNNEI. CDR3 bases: TGTGCCAGCAGTGGGGCAGGCTCGAGACAGCCCCAGCATTTT. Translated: CASSGAGSRQPQHF.

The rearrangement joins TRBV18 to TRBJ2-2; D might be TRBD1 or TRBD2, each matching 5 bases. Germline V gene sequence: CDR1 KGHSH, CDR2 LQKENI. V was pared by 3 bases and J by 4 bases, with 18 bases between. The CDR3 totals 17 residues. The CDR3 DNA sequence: TGTGCCAGCTCACCCACTGTTAGCCGGGACGGCACCGGGGAGCTGTTTTTT. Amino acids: CASSPTVSRDGTGELFF.

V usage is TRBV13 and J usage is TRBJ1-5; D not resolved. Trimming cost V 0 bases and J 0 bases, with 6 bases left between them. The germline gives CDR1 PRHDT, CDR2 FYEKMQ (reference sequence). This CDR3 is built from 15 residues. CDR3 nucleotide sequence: TGTGCCAGCAGCTTAGGCCTCGGTAGCAATCAGCCCCAGCATTTT. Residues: CASSLGLGSNQPQHF. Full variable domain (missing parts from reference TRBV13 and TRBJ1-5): AAGVIQSPRHLIKEKRETATLKCYPIPRHDTVYWYQQGPGQDPQFLISFYEKMQSDKGSIPDRFSAQQFSDYHSELNMSSLELGDSALYFCASSLGLGSNQPQHFGDGTRLSIL.

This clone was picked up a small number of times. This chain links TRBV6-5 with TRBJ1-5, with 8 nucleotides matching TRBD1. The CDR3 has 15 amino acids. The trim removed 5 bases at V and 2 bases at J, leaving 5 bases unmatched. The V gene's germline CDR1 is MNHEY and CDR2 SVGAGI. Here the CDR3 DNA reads TGTGCCAGCAGTACCGGACAGGGCGGCAATCAGCCCCAGCATTTT. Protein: CASSTGQGGNQPQHF.

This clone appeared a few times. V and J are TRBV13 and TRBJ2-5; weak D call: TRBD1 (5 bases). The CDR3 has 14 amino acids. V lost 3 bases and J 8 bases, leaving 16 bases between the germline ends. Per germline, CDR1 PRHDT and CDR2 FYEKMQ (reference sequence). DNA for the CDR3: TGTGCCAGCAGCTTCGGACAACGCCTGAAAACCCAGTACTTC. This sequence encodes CASSFGQRLKTQYF.

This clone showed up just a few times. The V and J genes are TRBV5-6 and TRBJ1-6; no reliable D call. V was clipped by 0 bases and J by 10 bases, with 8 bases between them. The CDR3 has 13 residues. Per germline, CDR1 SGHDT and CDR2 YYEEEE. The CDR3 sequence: CASSLASRSPLHF. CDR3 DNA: TGTGCCAGCAGCTTGGCCTCGAGATCACCCCTCCACTTT.

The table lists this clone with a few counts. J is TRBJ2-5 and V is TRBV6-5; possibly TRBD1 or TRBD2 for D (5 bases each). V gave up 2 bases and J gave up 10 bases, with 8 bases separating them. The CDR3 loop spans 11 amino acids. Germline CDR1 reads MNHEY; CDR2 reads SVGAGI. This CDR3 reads CASSYVGVQYF. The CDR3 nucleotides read TGTGCCAGCAGTTACGTGGGGGTCCAGTACTTC.

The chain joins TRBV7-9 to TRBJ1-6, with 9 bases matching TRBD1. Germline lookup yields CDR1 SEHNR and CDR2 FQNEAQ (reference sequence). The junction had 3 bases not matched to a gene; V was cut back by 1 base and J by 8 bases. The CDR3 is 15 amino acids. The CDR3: CASSLGTGDYSPLHF. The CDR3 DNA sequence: TGTGCCAGCAGCTTAGGGACAGGGGATTATTCACCCCTCCACTTT.

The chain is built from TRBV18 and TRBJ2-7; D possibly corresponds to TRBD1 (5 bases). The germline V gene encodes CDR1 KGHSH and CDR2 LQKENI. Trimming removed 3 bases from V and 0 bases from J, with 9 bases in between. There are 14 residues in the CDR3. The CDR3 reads CASSPRQSSYEQYF. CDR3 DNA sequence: TGTGCCAGCTCACCTAGACAGAGCTCCTACGAGCAGTACTTC.

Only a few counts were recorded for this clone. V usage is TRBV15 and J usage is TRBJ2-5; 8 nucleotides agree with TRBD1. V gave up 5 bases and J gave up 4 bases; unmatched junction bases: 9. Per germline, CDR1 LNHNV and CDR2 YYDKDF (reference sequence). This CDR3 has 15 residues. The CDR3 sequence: CATSPTGGSAETQYF. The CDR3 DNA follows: TGTGCCACCAGCCCCACAGGGGGATCGGCAGAGACCCAGTACTTC.

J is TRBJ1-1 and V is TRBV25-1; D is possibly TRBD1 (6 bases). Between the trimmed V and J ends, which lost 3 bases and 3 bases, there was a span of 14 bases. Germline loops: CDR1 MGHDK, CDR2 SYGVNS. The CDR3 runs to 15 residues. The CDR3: CASSDTGLGDTEAFF. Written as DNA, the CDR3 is TGTGCCAGCAGTGACACAGGGCTGGGGGACACTGAAGCTTTCTTT.